This is a list of T cell receptor beta chains from one sample in a study of shared clonotypes between healthy human individuals. Using immunoSEQ multiplex PCR, the repertoire was profiled, and TCRdb retains in-frame clones only, with some absent. There are 450,000 to 500,000 clones in the sample; more than 65% occur only once, and about 13% lies in the top ten. Specimen: PBMCs. These receptors came from a middle-aged woman in good health. Some clones in this sample may be carry-over from other donors' samples. Both conserved end residues are part of each CDR3. The order of the fields is J gene, clone size, CDR3 length, D gene, V gene, CDR3 protein, CDR3 DNA. D genes are given only for firm matches. Expanded clones are given a class, and other clones once, few, many or no size at all.

J gene: TRBJ2-3; clone size: NA; CDR3 length: 16; D gene: NA; V gene: TRBV7-6; CDR3 protein: CASSPVGARGTDTQYF; CDR3 DNA: TGTGCCAGCAGCCCAGTTGGGGCTAGGGGTACAGATACGCAGTATTTT
J gene: TRBJ1-1; clone size: once; CDR3 length: 13; D gene: NA; V gene: TRBV6-1; CDR3 protein: CASRQGPHTEAFF; CDR3 DNA: TGTGCCAGCAGACAGGGCCCTCACACTGAAGCTTTCTTT
J gene: TRBJ1-5; clone size: few; CDR3 length: 16; D gene: NA; V gene: TRBV4-2; CDR3 protein: CASSQDRDTRVWPQHF; CDR3 DNA: TGTGCCAGCAGCCAGGACCGGGACACCCGGGTTTGGCCCCAGCATTTT
J gene: TRBJ1-2; clone size: NA; CDR3 length: 14; D gene: TRBD1; V gene: TRBV7-9; CDR3 protein: CASSLAGGGDGYTF; CDR3 DNA: TGTGCCAGCAGCTTAGCAGGGGGCGGCGATGGCTACACCTTC
J gene: TRBJ1-2; clone size: once; CDR3 length: 14; D gene: NA; V gene: TRBV28; CDR3 protein: CASSARGPYYGYTF; CDR3 DNA: TGTGCCAGCAGTGCCAGGGGCCCCTACTATGGCTACACCTTC
J gene: TRBJ2-1; clone size: NA; CDR3 length: 14; D gene: TRBD1; V gene: TRBV19; CDR3 protein: CASTRGQGANEQFF; CDR3 DNA: TGTGCCAGCACCCGGGGACAGGGGGCGAATGAGCAGTTCTTC
J gene: TRBJ1-2; clone size: NA; CDR3 length: 14; D gene: TRBD1; V gene: TRBV6-5; CDR3 protein: CASKQDRGFYGYTF; CDR3 DNA: TGTGCCAGCAAGCAGGACAGGGGATTCTATGGCTACACCTTC
J gene: TRBJ2-1; clone size: NA; CDR3 length: 18; D gene: TRBD2; V gene: TRBV28; CDR3 protein: CASRFGLAGLSSYNEQFF; CDR3 DNA: TGTGCCAGCAGATTTGGACTAGCGGGACTGAGCTCCTACAATGAGCAGTTCTTC
J gene: TRBJ2-7; clone size: NA; CDR3 length: 11; D gene: NA; V gene: TRBV27; CDR3 protein: CASSSSYEQYF; CDR3 DNA: TGTGCCAGCAGTTCGTCCTACGAGCAGTACTTC
J gene: TRBJ2-3; clone size: NA; CDR3 length: 13; D gene: NA; V gene: TRBV4-2; CDR3 protein: CASSQQETDTQYF; CDR3 DNA: TGTGCCAGCAGCCAACAAGAGACAGATACGCAGTATTTT
J gene: TRBJ2-1; clone size: NA; CDR3 length: 13; D gene: TRBD2; V gene: TRBV10-1; CDR3 protein: CASSEPTPSGPIF; CDR3 DNA: TGCGCCAGCAGTGAGCCGACCCCTAGCGGCCCAATCTTC
J gene: TRBJ1-1; clone size: NA; CDR3 length: 14; D gene: TRBD1; V gene: TRBV5-1; CDR3 protein: CASSTGQGHTEAFF; CDR3 DNA: TGCGCCAGCAGCACGGGACAGGGGCACACTGAAGCTTTCTTT
J gene: TRBJ1-4; clone size: once; CDR3 length: 15; D gene: TRBD1; V gene: TRBV5-6; CDR3 protein: CASSLGKGAPEKLFF; CDR3 DNA: TGTGCCAGCAGCTTAGGAAAGGGGGCGCCCGAAAAACTGTTTTTT
J gene: TRBJ2-7; clone size: NA; CDR3 length: 14; D gene: NA; V gene: TRBV25-1; CDR3 protein: CASRGGELSYEQYF; CDR3 DNA: TGTGCCAGCAGAGGTGGGGAGTTATCCTACGAGCAGTACTTC
J gene: TRBJ2-1; clone size: NA; CDR3 length: 13; D gene: NA; V gene: TRBV7-2; CDR3 protein: CASRVPGANEQFF; CDR3 DNA: TGTGCCAGCAGGGTCCCTGGGGCCAATGAGCAGTTCTTC
J gene: TRBJ1-5; clone size: NA; CDR3 length: 14; D gene: NA; V gene: TRBV9; CDR3 protein: CASSGGGIGQPQHF; CDR3 DNA: TGTGCCAGCAGCGGAGGAGGGATAGGGCAGCCCCAGCATTTT
J gene: TRBJ1-2; clone size: NA; CDR3 length: 16; D gene: TRBD1; V gene: TRBV18; CDR3 protein: CASSRRDRGLRYGYTF; CDR3 DNA: TGTGCCAGCTCACGCCGGGACAGGGGTTTGCGGTATGGCTACACCTTC
J gene: TRBJ1-1; clone size: NA; CDR3 length: 14; D gene: NA; V gene: TRBV5-1; CDR3 protein: CASSLRTYGTEAFF; CDR3 DNA: TGCGCCAGCAGCTTGAGGACTTACGGCACTGAAGCTTTCTTT
J gene: TRBJ2-7; clone size: many; CDR3 length: 14; D gene: NA; V gene: TRBV6-1; CDR3 protein: CASSEEGPTYEQYF; CDR3 DNA: TGTGCCAGCAGTGAAGAGGGCCCTACCTACGAGCAGTACTTC
J gene: TRBJ2-2; clone size: NA; CDR3 length: 15; D gene: TRBD2; V gene: TRBV6-5; CDR3 protein: CASKGTSGNTGELFF; CDR3 DNA: TGTGCCAGCAAGGGGACTAGCGGAAACACCGGGGAGCTGTTTTTT
J gene: TRBJ2-1; clone size: many; CDR3 length: 14; D gene: NA; V gene: TRBV5-1; CDR3 protein: CASSFPTSSNEQFF; CDR3 DNA: TGCGCCAGCAGCTTCCCAACTAGCTCCAATGAGCAGTTCTTC
J gene: TRBJ2-5; clone size: few; CDR3 length: 17; D gene: TRBD2; V gene: TRBV18; CDR3 protein: CASSPTSGRARQETQYF; CDR3 DNA: TGTGCCAGCTCACCGACTAGCGGGAGGGCCCGACAAGAGACCCAGTACTTC
J gene: TRBJ2-5; clone size: NA; CDR3 length: 15; D gene: TRBD1; V gene: TRBV5-4; CDR3 protein: CASSSSGQGQETQYF; CDR3 DNA: TGTGCCAGCAGCAGTTCGGGACAGGGACAAGAGACCCAGTACTTC
J gene: TRBJ1-2; clone size: many; CDR3 length: 15; D gene: TRBD1; V gene: TRBV4-3; CDR3 protein: CASSQERTGVYGYTF; CDR3 DNA: TGCGCCAGCAGCCAAGAGAGGACAGGAGTCTATGGCTACACCTTC
J gene: TRBJ1-1; clone size: NA; CDR3 length: 15; D gene: NA; V gene: TRBV6-1; CDR3 protein: CASSEGGLMNTEAFF; CDR3 DNA: TGTGCCAGCAGTGAAGGAGGACTTATGAACACTGAAGCTTTCTTT
J gene: TRBJ1-5; clone size: NA; CDR3 length: 14; D gene: NA; V gene: TRBV25-1; CDR3 protein: CASSDAGGGQPQHF; CDR3 DNA: TGTGCCAGCAGTGACGCCGGAGGCGGTCAGCCCCAGCATTTT
J gene: TRBJ1-5; clone size: once; CDR3 length: 15; D gene: TRBD1; V gene: TRBV5-1; CDR3 protein: CASSPGGQDNQPQHF; CDR3 DNA: TGCGCCAGCAGCCCTGGGGGACAGGATAATCAGCCCCAGCATTTT
J gene: TRBJ2-1; clone size: NA; CDR3 length: 12; D gene: NA; V gene: TRBV29-1; CDR3 protein: CSVVESYNEQFF; CDR3 DNA: TGCAGCGTTGTTGAATCCTACAATGAGCAGTTCTTC
J gene: TRBJ2-7; clone size: once; CDR3 length: 12; D gene: NA; V gene: TRBV27; CDR3 protein: CASSSGTYEQYF; CDR3 DNA: TGTGCCAGCAGTTCCGGCACCTACGAGCAGTACTTC
J gene: TRBJ1-1; clone size: once; CDR3 length: 15; D gene: NA; V gene: TRBV18; CDR3 protein: CASSPPNKLNTEAFF; CDR3 DNA: TGTGCCAGCTCACCACCGAACAAGCTGAACACTGAAGCTTTCTTT
J gene: TRBJ2-2; clone size: NA; CDR3 length: 19; D gene: TRBD2; V gene: TRBV4-2; CDR3 protein: CASSQVGLAGGVATGELFF; CDR3 DNA: TGTGCCAGCAGCCAAGTTGGGCTAGCGGGAGGCGTGGCCACCGGGGAGCTGTTTTTT
J gene: TRBJ1-5; clone size: NA; CDR3 length: 15; D gene: NA; V gene: TRBV28; CDR3 protein: CASSFLRGGNQPQHF; CDR3 DNA: TGTGCCAGCAGTTTCCTAAGGGGGGGTAATCAGCCCCAGCATTTT
J gene: TRBJ1-2; clone size: NA; CDR3 length: 13; D gene: NA; V gene: TRBV28; CDR3 protein: CASRPGAFYGYTF; CDR3 DNA: TGTGCCAGCAGGCCGGGGGCTTTCTATGGCTACACCTTC
J gene: TRBJ2-2; clone size: NA; CDR3 length: 19; D gene: NA; V gene: TRBV7-8; CDR3 protein: CASSLAYGSGRANTGELFF; CDR3 DNA: TGTGCCAGCAGCTTAGCGTACGGTAGCGGTCGTGCGAACACCGGGGAGCTGTTTTTT
J gene: TRBJ2-3; clone size: NA; CDR3 length: 13; D gene: NA; V gene: TRBV5-4; CDR3 protein: CASSLEDTDTQYF; CDR3 DNA: TGTGCCAGCAGCCTTGAAGACACAGATACGCAGTATTTT
J gene: TRBJ2-3; clone size: once; CDR3 length: 12; D gene: TRBD2; V gene: TRBV30; CDR3 protein: CACSGRVDTQYF; CDR3 DNA: TGTGCCTGTAGCGGGAGGGTAGATACGCAGTATTTT
J gene: TRBJ2-3; clone size: few; CDR3 length: 19; D gene: TRBD2; V gene: TRBV5-1; CDR3 protein: CASSFAGLAGVSGTDTQYF; CDR3 DNA: TGCGCCAGCAGCTTTGCGGGACTAGCGGGAGTAAGTGGCACAGATACGCAGTATTTT
J gene: TRBJ1-3; clone size: NA; CDR3 length: 14; D gene: TRBD1; V gene: TRBV9; CDR3 protein: CASSSDRAGNTIYF; CDR3 DNA: TGTGCCAGCAGCTCGGACAGGGCTGGAAACACCATATATTTT
J gene: TRBJ2-3; clone size: once; CDR3 length: 12; D gene: TRBD2; V gene: TRBV10-1; CDR3 protein: CASSESSGTQYF; CDR3 DNA: TGCGCCAGCAGTGAGTCTAGCGGGACGCAGTATTTT
J gene: TRBJ1-2; clone size: NA; CDR3 length: 15; D gene: NA; V gene: TRBV25-1; CDR3 protein: CASSEEDSLIGGYTF; CDR3 DNA: TGTGCCAGCAGTGAAGAGGACAGTCTTATAGGCGGCTACACCTTC
J gene: TRBJ2-1; clone size: NA; CDR3 length: 14; D gene: NA; V gene: TRBV7-3; CDR3 protein: CASSAAGLYNEQFF; CDR3 DNA: TGTGCCAGCAGCGCCGCCGGACTTTACAATGAGCAGTTCTTC
J gene: TRBJ2-7; clone size: once; CDR3 length: 14; D gene: TRBD1; V gene: TRBV18; CDR3 protein: CASSPRAGGEEQYF; CDR3 DNA: TGTGCCAGCTCACCTAGGGCAGGGGGCGAAGAGCAGTACTTC
J gene: TRBJ2-3; clone size: NA; CDR3 length: 13; D gene: TRBD1; V gene: TRBV6-1; CDR3 protein: CANRGSGTDTQYF; CDR3 DNA: TGTGCCAACAGGGGTTCGGGCACAGATACGCAGTATTTT
J gene: TRBJ2-5; clone size: NA; CDR3 length: 14; D gene: NA; V gene: TRBV6-6; CDR3 protein: CASSYGAGLETQYF; CDR3 DNA: TGTGCCAGCAGTTACGGGGCAGGGTTAGAGACCCAGTACTTC
J gene: TRBJ2-7; clone size: NA; CDR3 length: 15; D gene: TRBD2; V gene: TRBV11-2; CDR3 protein: CASSSGTSGVYEQYF; CDR3 DNA: TGTGCCAGCAGCTCCGGGACTAGCGGCGTCTACGAGCAGTACTTC